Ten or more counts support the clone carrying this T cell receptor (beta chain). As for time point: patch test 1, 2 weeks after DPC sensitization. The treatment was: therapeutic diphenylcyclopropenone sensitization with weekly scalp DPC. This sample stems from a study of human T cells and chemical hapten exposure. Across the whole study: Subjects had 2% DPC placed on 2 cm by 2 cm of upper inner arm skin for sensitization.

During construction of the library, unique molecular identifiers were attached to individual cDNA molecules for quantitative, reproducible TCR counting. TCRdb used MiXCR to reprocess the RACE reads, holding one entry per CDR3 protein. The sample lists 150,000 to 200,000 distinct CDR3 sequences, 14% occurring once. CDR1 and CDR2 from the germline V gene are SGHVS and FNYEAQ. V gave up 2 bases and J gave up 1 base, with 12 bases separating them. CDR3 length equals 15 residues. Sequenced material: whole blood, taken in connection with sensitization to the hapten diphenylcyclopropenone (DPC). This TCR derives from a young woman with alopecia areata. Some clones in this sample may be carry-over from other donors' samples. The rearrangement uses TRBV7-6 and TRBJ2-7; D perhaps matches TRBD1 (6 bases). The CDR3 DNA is TGTGCCAGCAGCTTAACAGGGAGCGGATCCTACGAGCAGTACTTC. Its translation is CASSLTGSGSYEQYF.